Described below is a single T cell receptor (beta chain) sequence and its context. The CDR3 spans 13 residues. In germline, CDR1 is SNHLY, CDR2 FYNNEI. V was trimmed by 6 bases and J by 7 bases, leaving 15 bases between them. These data come from a study of blood T cell repertoires in COVID-19. Study background: COVID-19 samples, acute and convalescent, were from the United States, Italy and Spain. The cDNA or gDNA used as material had been derived from T cells, B-cell-depleted T cells, or PBMCs.

Authors' data handling: Amplification from reference gene primers served as the basis for estimated nucleated cell counts. Data came from immunoSEQ multiplex PCR; TCRdb stores just in-frame clones and leaves some out. Clone size and the V and J calls come from that table; the DNA yielded D and trimming. The table records about 120,000 clones, roughly nine tenths of them present only once. The gene calls are TRBV2 and TRBJ1-2, with D possibly being TRBD1 (6 bases). Sequencing was done on a sample of peripheral blood. The source is a man between 65 and 80 years old who had recovered from COVID-19. CDR3 amino acids: CASSLGGAAGYTF. CDR3 nucleotides: TGTGCCAGCAGCCTGGGGGGGGCGGCTGGCTACACCTTC.